Shown below are 5 T cell receptor beta chains from a single sample sequenced in a study of cytomegalovirus exposure and HLA in healthy donors (TCRdb year 2017). The library came from the immunoSEQ multiplex PCR assay. For the multiplex PCR, a mixture combining 60 forward primers for TCR Vbeta segments and 13 reverse primers for TCR Jbeta segments was used. TCRdb carries this immuneACCESS record with in-frame sequences only. Its versions omit some clonotypes, under half of them owing to an unresolved V gene in the studies checked, with the rest unexplained. This sample lists roughly 130,000 clones; 8.5% were detected once. Under 7% of the sample is taken by the ten largest. Material: PBMCs. The receptors shown here come from a middle-aged man in good health and CMV-seronegative.

The chain is built from TRBV2 and TRBJ1-2; D remains ambiguous. The CDR3 has 13 amino acids. CDR1 and CDR2 from the germline V gene are SNHLY and FYNNEI. Deletions cut 1 base from V and 4 bases from J, with 7 bases between. CDR3 DNA sequence: TGTGCCAGCAGTGAAGGGAGAGGCTATGGCTACACCTTC. Protein product: CASSEGRGYGYTF.

V and J are TRBV7-3 and TRBJ1-1; no clear D gene. Germline V CDR1 and CDR2: SGHTA, FQGTGA. Trimming took 2 bases from V and 4 from J, leaving 8 bases between them. The CDR3 length is 13 residues. This CDR3 is CASSLERSTEAFF. CDR3 nucleotide sequence: TGTGCCAGCAGCTTAGAACGGAGCACTGAAGCTTTCTTT.

The rearrangement links TRBV7-9 to TRBJ1-5; D is uncertain. V was shortened by 1 base and J by 1 base, with 5 bases between the two germline ends. The CDR3 has 14 amino acids. From germline, CDR1 is SEHNR and CDR2 FQNEAQ (reference sequence). The CDR3 spells CASSLGASNQPQHF. The CDR3 coding sequence is TGTGCCAGCAGCTTAGGAGCCAGCAATCAGCCCCAGCATTTT.

The chain links TRBV5-4 to TRBJ2-7; no clear D. In germline, CDR1 is SGHNT, CDR2 YYREEE (reference sequence). This CDR3 has 14 amino acids. Trimming pared 3 bases from V and 0 bases from J, leaving 10 bases between. The DNA of the CDR3 is TGTGCCAGCAGCTCAGACCCGGGCTCCTACGAGCAGTACTTC. This codes for CASSSDPGSYEQYF.

In its sample, this clone was seen a few times. J is TRBJ1-3 and V is TRBV7-9, with 10 positions matching TRBD1. CDR1 and CDR2 (germline): SEHNR, FQNEAQ (reference sequence). This CDR3 spans 18 amino acids. J gave up 0 bases and V 4 bases, and 9 bases lay outside the gene matches. The DNA of the CDR3 is TGTGCCAGCAGCTACGGGACAGGGGCGACTGACTCTGGAAACACCATATATTTT. It encodes CASSYGTGATDSGNTIYF.